The 23 T cell receptor beta chains in this list originate from one sample, sequenced in a study of blood T cells in healthy people across ages (dated by TCRdb to the mid-2010s). The protocol used for the library was 5' RACE. The instrument was an Illumina HiSeq 2500. A second PCR of roughly 7 to 11 cycles was performed with a sample-barcoded 5' primer and a J-beta primer mix. Starting from the raw public reads, TCRdb applied fastp trimming at Q25, assembled clones with MiXCR and retained in-frame beta chains. Records with the same CDR3 protein are collapsed into one entry carrying the most frequent genes and DNA. The sample table shows about 730,000 distinct CDR3 sequences, and approximately 39% are seen once. Around 20% of the sample is taken by the ten largest. The sequenced sample consisted of blood. The source of these receptors is a woman aged 55-70 years in good health.

This chain links TRBV20-1 with TRBJ2-1, with 10 bases identical to TRBD1. Germline CDR1 is DFQATT and CDR2 is SNEGSKA (reference sequence). The CDR3 spans 14 residues. V lost 6 bases to trimming and J lost 10 bases; unmatched junction nucleotides: 12. The CDR3 here is CSAPGQGRSDEQFF. The CDR3 coding sequence is TGCAGTGCCCCGGGACAGGGGAGGTCGGACGAGCAGTTCTTC.

This clonotype was seen only once. DNA of the CDR3: TGTGCCAGCAGCTCTCACAGGGTCAACACTGAAGCTTTCTTT. Translating gives CASSSHRVNTEAFF. The chain uses TRBV7-2 and TRBJ1-1; maybe TRBD1 (6 bases). Germline V gives CDR1 SGHTA, CDR2 FQGNSA. The CDR3 is 14 amino acids. Between the trimmed V and J ends, which lost 4 bases and 2 bases, there was a span of 11 bases.

This clonotype was observed at least ten times. The chain uses TRBV15 and TRBJ2-5; D is undetermined. V was pared by 6 bases and J by 5 bases, with 10 bases between. The CDR3 runs 12 residues. The germline gives CDR1 LNHNV, CDR2 YYDKDF (reference sequence). The CDR3 spells CATRAPGETQYF. The CDR3 bases are TGTGCCACCAGAGCGCCTGGGGAGACCCAGTACTTC.

The chain employs TRBV20-1 and TRBJ1-1; D gene uncertain. The length of the CDR3 is 12 residues. Germline V gives CDR1 DFQATT, CDR2 SNEGSKA (reference sequence). Deletions cut 6 bases from V and 4 bases from J, with 12 bases between. The CDR3 protein is CSAPSVSTEAFF. The DNA of the CDR3 is TGCAGTGCGCCTAGCGTTAGCACTGAAGCTTTCTTT.

There are many counts of this clonotype. V gene TRBV27 combines with J gene TRBJ2-1, with D hard to call. There are 12 residues in the CDR3. Germline-derived CDR1 and CDR2 are MNHEY and SMNVEV (reference sequence). V was trimmed by 5 bases and J by 7 bases, leaving 9 bases between them. This chain's CDR3 is CASSQNRNEQFF. For the CDR3, the DNA is TGTGCCAGCAGTCAAAACCGAAATGAGCAGTTCTTC.

The table lists this clonotype with many counts. The V and J genes are TRBV10-3 and TRBJ2-5; the D is unclear. CDR3 length: 11 amino acids. V was pared by 4 bases and J by 5 bases, with 5 bases between. Germline V gene lookup returns CDR1 ENHRY and CDR2 SYGVKD. CDR3 DNA: TGTGCCATCAGTGGAGCCGAGACCCAGTACTTC. Translation gives CAISGAETQYF.

This clonotype was seen repeatedly, ten times or more. The rearrangement joins TRBV7-2 to TRBJ2-7, with 7 nucleotides matching TRBD1. The germline V gene has CDR1 SGHTA and CDR2 FQGNSA. V shed 5 bases, J shed 3 bases, and the junction held 4 bases outside the gene matches. The CDR3 runs to 13 residues. This chain's CDR3 is CASSPDRDYEQYF. The CDR3 nucleotides are TGTGCCAGCAGCCCCGACAGGGACTACGAGCAGTACTTC.

The rearrangement links TRBV20-1 to TRBJ2-4; D remains ambiguous. CDR1 and CDR2 (germline): DFQATT, SNEGSKA (reference sequence). Between the trimmed V and J ends, which lost 8 bases and 1 base, there was a span of 15 bases. This CDR3 comprises 14 residues. The CDR3 sequence is CSTHRQNAKNIQYF. CDR3 nucleotide sequence: TGCAGTACCCATCGACAAAACGCCAAAAACATTCAGTACTTC.

V usage is TRBV3-1 and J usage is TRBJ2-7, with D tentatively TRBD1 or TRBD2 (5 bases each). The CDR3 runs to 17 residues. Germline-derived CDR1 and CDR2 are LGHDT and YNNKEL (reference sequence). Deletions cut 4 bases from V and 10 bases from J, with 29 bases between. The CDR3 loop is CASSPRGRLGEQEAQYF. DNA of the CDR3: TGTGCCAGCAGCCCAAGGGGCAGGCTCGGGGAACAAGAGGCCCAGTACTTC.

About this clonotype: A much larger clone lies one base from this, so it may be a read error. V is TRBV12-3 or TRBV12-4 and J is TRBJ2-1; TRBD1 aligns across 7 bases. The CDR3 length is 14 residues. In DNA, the CDR3 is TGTGCCAGCGAGACAGGGTCCCTCTACACTGAGCAGTTCTTC. This translates into CASETGSLYTEQFF.

This chain joins TRBV21-1 and TRBJ1-1. TRBV21-1 is termed a pseudogene. The CDR3 extends over 15 amino acids. The CDR3 is CASSNGPDPNTEAFF. The DNA of the CDR3 is TGTGCCAGCAGCAACGGACCGGATCCGAACACTGAAGCTTTCTTT.

This clonotype was detected only a few times. The gene calls are TRBV29-1 and TRBJ1-1; 9 bases are a match to TRBD1. V lost 7 bases to trimming and J lost 1 base; unmatched junction nucleotides: 1. The CDR3 spans 12 residues. The V gene's germline CDR1 is SQVTM and CDR2 ANQGSEA. Here the CDR3 reads CSGGQGNTEAFF. The CDR3 coding sequence is TGCAGCGGGGGACAGGGGAACACTGAAGCTTTCTTT.

The chain uses TRBV12-3 or TRBV12-4 and TRBJ2-1; D gene unclear. The J call is uncertain, as TRBJ2-7 better fits the DNA end. The CDR3 is 13 amino acids. The CDR3 DNA reads as TGTGCCAGCAGGGGTCTGACCTACAATGAGCAGTACTTC. Translating gives CASRGLTYNEQYF.

The V call is TRBV10-3, the J call TRBJ2-1; TRBD2 matches 16 bases. The V gene's germline CDR1 is ENHRY and CDR2 SYGVKD. The CDR3 is 18 amino acids. The V gene end was trimmed by 6 bases and the J gene end by 7 bases; junction bases not matched to a gene: 12. The CDR3 nucleotides read TGTGCCATCAGCGATGGGACTAGCGGGAGGGGGGCTGAAAATGAGCAGTTCTTC. Its protein product is CAISDGTSGRGAENEQFF.

This clonotype has just a few counts. The chain employs TRBV2 and TRBJ1-2; D unresolved. Per the germline V gene, CDR1 is SNHLY and CDR2 is FYNNEI. V lost 6 bases and J lost 4, with 9 bases in between. CDR3 length equals 12 residues. CDR3 in amino acids: CASRDSVYGYTF. Here the CDR3 DNA reads TGTGCCAGCAGAGACTCGGTCTATGGCTACACCTTC.

This clonotype was seen once. A much larger clone lies one base from this, so it may be a read error. The CDR3 region has the DNA TGTGCCGGCAGTTTGGACAGGACCTACGAGCAGTACTTC. Protein: CAGSLDRTYEQYF. The V gene is TRBV12-3 or TRBV12-4, the J gene TRBJ2-5, with TRBD1 matching 7 bases. The DNA end favors TRBJ2-7, so the J call may be wrong. This CDR3 region has 13 residues.

The rearrangement links TRBV24-1 to TRBJ1-1; 9 bases fit TRBD1. Germline V gives CDR1 KGHDR, CDR2 SFDVKD. Trimming cost V 3 bases and J 9 bases; bases outside gene matches: 7. The CDR3 loop spans 14 amino acids. Written as DNA, the CDR3 is TGTGCCACCAGTGATCGGGGACAGGGCGACAAAGCTTTCTTT. It specifies CATSDRGQGDKAFF.

This rearrangement joins TRBV6-1 to TRBJ2-2; D perhaps matches TRBD1 (6 bases). This CDR3 has 12 amino acids. The ends were cut back, 3 bases at V and 9 bases at J, with 8 bases in the middle. Looked up from germline, CDR1 is MNHNS and CDR2 is SASEGT. The CDR3 spells CASSEGHRELFF. The DNA of the CDR3 is TGTGCCAGCAGTGAGGGACACAGGGAGCTGTTTTTT.

The sample holds a few counts of this clonotype. This chain connects TRBV20-1 to TRBJ2-3, with 7 bases matching TRBD1. Germline V gene sequence: CDR1 DFQATT, CDR2 SNEGSKA (reference sequence). The trim removed 7 bases at V and 3 bases at J, leaving 13 bases unmatched. The CDR3 extends over 15 amino acids. This chain's CDR3 is CSGGGSRGFTDTQYF. CDR3 bases: TGCAGTGGCGGAGGATCCAGGGGGTTTACAGATACGCAGTATTTT.

The rearrangement links TRBV7-2 to TRBJ2-6; a weak D match, TRBD1 (6 bases). The germline V and J ends were trimmed by 2 bases and 4 bases, with 15 bases remaining between them. In germline, CDR1 is SGHTA, CDR2 FQGNSA. The CDR3 consists of 17 residues. The CDR3 here is CASSLTPTGSGANVLTF. For the CDR3, the DNA is TGTGCCAGCAGCTTAACCCCCACAGGGTCCGGGGCCAACGTCCTGACTTTC.

The chain joins TRBV18 to TRBJ2-7; D uncertain. The V end was cut by 4 bases, the J end by 5 bases, with 21 bases between. Germline V gene sequence: CDR1 KGHSH, CDR2 LQKENI. This CDR3 contains 16 residues. This chain's CDR3 is CASSQPGLPREHEQYF. The CDR3, as DNA: TGTGCCAGCTCACAGCCGGGCTTGCCTAGGGAACACGAGCAGTACTTC.

Worth noting for this clonotype: Being one base from a much bigger clone, this may be a read error. This chain joins TRBV10-3 and TRBJ2-7; TRBD2 agrees at 7 bases. CDR1 is ENHRY, CDR2 SYGVKD, per germline. V gave up 0 bases and J gave up 5 bases; unmatched junction bases: 10. CDR3 length equals 16 residues. The CDR3: CAISESRQGGSDEQYF. The DNA of the CDR3 is TGTGCCATCAGTGAGTCTCGGCAGGGAGGGTCCGACGAGCAGTACTTC.

The V call is TRBV7-3, the J call TRBJ2-3, with 12 bases matching TRBD2. CDR1 and CDR2 (germline): SGHTA, FQGTGA. The CDR3 totals 18 residues. The trim removed 2 bases at V and 2 bases at J, leaving 8 bases unmatched. Here the CDR3 DNA reads TGTGCCAGCAGCTTATTCATCCTAGCGGGGGGGCACACAGATACGCAGTATTTT. This gives the protein CASSLFILAGGHTDTQYF.